The TCR beta chain under discussion was sequenced for a study of control samples from healthy donors and cancer patients. TCRdb keeps only in-frame clones here, not all; method: immunoSEQ multiplex PCR. There are roughly 63,000 clones in the sample; 90% occur only once, and about 6.5% lies in the top ten. Germline CDR1 and CDR2: MNHEY and SMNVEV (reference sequence). This CDR3 is 18 amino acids long. This rearrangement joins TRBV27 to TRBJ1-5, with unresolved D. Judging by the DNA end, TRBJ2-3 fits better; the J call may be wrong. This receptor was identified in a man in his 60s with colorectal cancer. The sample was PBMCs. CDR3 amino acids: CATPMVGRQVYSNQPQYF. DNA of the CDR3: TGTGCCACCCCGATGGTAGGGCGTCAGGTTTATAGCAATCAGCCCCAGTATTTT.